A single sample is the source of the 8 T cell receptor beta chains below, sequenced in a study of identical twins. TCRdb ran MiXCR on the 5' RACE reads and lists one entry per CDR3 protein. Of 500,000 to 650,000 distinct CDR3 sequences in the sample, around 7.5% are singletons; the top ten hold 1.6%. The same sample was also studied in work on yellow fever vaccine responses in identical twins.

Sequencing was done on a sample of PBMCs. These receptors were taken from a woman in her late teens or twenties in good health.

This clonotype appeared many times. The chain employs TRBV6-5 and TRBJ1-4; D remains unclear. From germline, CDR1 is MNHEY and CDR2 SVGAGI. This CDR3 contains 10 residues. V was cut by 8 bases and J by 8 bases, with 6 bases left in between. The CDR3 sequence: CASGREKLFF. CDR3 DNA: TGTGCCAGCGGTAGGGAAAAACTGTTTTTT.

The gene calls are TRBV3-1 and TRBJ1-1; D gene unclear. Trimming pared 0 bases from V and 1 base from J, leaving 12 bases between. CDR1 LGHDT and CDR2 YNNKEL come from the germline V gene (reference sequence). This CDR3 has 16 amino acids. CDR3: CASSQERVAKNTEAFF. CDR3 DNA: TGTGCCAGCAGCCAAGAGCGCGTAGCTAAGAACACTGAAGCTTTCTTT.

As to this clonotype: An end of the junction does not agree with germline; a read error may underlie this. The chain uses TRBV14 and TRBJ2-7; 9 nucleotides agree with TRBD1. This CDR3 comprises 16 residues. Germline V gene data show CDR1 as SGHDN and CDR2 as FVKESK. The CDR3 DNA reads TGTGCCGGCAGCCAGGGTCTCGGGACAGGGAACTACGAGCAGTACTTC. This gives the protein CAGSQGLGTGNYEQYF.

The chain couples TRBV20-1 to TRBJ2-7; tentative D call: TRBD1 (6 bases). The CDR3 runs to 14 residues. V lost 6 bases and J lost 2, with 17 bases in between. Germline V gene lookup returns CDR1 DFQATT and CDR2 SNEGSKA (reference sequence). This CDR3 is CSATDSGGAYEQYV. CDR3 coding DNA: TGCAGTGCGACGGACAGCGGTGGGGCCTACGAGCAGTACGTC.

This clonotype was found a few times. The chain combines TRBV28 with TRBJ2-3; 12 bases match TRBD2. The V segment lost 2 bases and the J segment 5 bases; nucleotides outside the gene matches: 8. The V gene's germline CDR1 is MDHEN and CDR2 SYDVKM. This CDR3 is 17 amino acids long. CDR3 sequence: CASSLTTSGGLGDTQYF. The CDR3 DNA reads as TGTGCCAGCAGTTTAACAACTAGCGGGGGGCTCGGAGATACGCAGTATTTT.

This clonotype was counted at least ten times. The chain has TRBV6-5 and TRBJ1-1, with D uncertain. The CDR3 covers 15 residues. The V and J ends lost 0 bases and 4 bases respectively, with 12 bases between them. Germline CDR1 MNHEY, CDR2 SVGAGI. CDR3 residues: CASSYSLLIGTEAFF. For the CDR3, the DNA is TGTGCCAGCAGTTACTCGCTTCTGATCGGCACTGAAGCTTTCTTT.

The V call is TRBV3-1, the J call TRBJ2-7, with 11 bases lining up with TRBD1. CDR3 length equals 15 residues. CDR1 is LGHDT and CDR2 is YNNKEL in the germline V gene (reference sequence). The V segment lost 7 bases and the J segment 5 bases; nucleotides outside the gene matches: 10. CDR3 amino acids: CASTIPGQGVHEQYF. In DNA, the CDR3 is TGTGCCAGCACCATACCGGGACAGGGGGTCCACGAGCAGTACTTC.

The chain combines TRBV20-1 with TRBJ2-5; the D gene is possibly TRBD2 (6 bases). V was cut by 0 bases and J by 2 bases, with 10 bases left in between. The CDR3 extends over 14 amino acids. Germline CDR1 DFQATT, CDR2 SNEGSKA (reference sequence). CDR3 DNA: TGCAGTGCTAGAGAGCTAGCGTCACAAGAGACCCAGTACTTC. This translates into CSARELASQETQYF.